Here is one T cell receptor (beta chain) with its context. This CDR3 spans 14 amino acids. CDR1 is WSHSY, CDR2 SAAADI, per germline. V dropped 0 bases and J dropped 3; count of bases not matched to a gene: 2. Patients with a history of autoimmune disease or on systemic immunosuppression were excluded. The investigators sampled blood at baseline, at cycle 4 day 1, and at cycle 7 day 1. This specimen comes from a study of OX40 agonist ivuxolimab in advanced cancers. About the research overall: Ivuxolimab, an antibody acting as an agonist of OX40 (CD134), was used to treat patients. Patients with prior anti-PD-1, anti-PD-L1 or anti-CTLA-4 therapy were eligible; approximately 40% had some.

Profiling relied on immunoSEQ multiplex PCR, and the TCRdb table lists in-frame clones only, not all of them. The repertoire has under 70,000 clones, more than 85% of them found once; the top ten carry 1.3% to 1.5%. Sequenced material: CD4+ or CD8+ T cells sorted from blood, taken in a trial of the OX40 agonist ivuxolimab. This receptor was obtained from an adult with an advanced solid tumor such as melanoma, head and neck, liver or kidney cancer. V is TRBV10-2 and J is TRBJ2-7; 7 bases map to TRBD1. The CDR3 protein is CASSESPGGYEQYF. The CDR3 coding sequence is TGCGCCAGCAGTGAGTCGCCAGGGGGCTACGAGCAGTACTTC.